This T cell receptor beta chain was profiled in a study of T cells in Graves' hyperthyroidism and ophthalmopathy. Ten or more counts support this clonotype. Germline loops: CDR1 MNHEY, CDR2 SMNVEV (reference sequence). V shed 0 bases, J shed 6 bases, and the junction held 7 bases outside the gene matches. The CDR3 has 16 residues. RNA transcripts yielded amplified TCR beta CDR3 regions. The HTBI primer set drove a first-round RT-PCR of the TCR CDR3. TCRdb analysed the multiplex PCR reads with MiXCR anew, one entry per CDR3 protein. The sample records some 510,000 distinct CDR3 sequences, about a fifth being singletons. For the diagnoses, clinical symptoms, serum thyroxine and TRAb, thyroid ultrasound and orbital computed tomography were used.

This chain links TRBV27 with TRBJ2-2, with 7 positions matching TRBD1. The sequenced sample was blood. This TCR derives from a man aged 18 to 30 with Graves' hyperthyroidism. This CDR3 reads CASSLSRQGGPGELFF. The CDR3 DNA is TGTGCCAGCAGTTTATCACGACAGGGTGGTCCCGGGGAGCTGTTTTTT.